What follows are 9 T cell receptor beta chains derived from one specimen sequenced in a study of blood T cell repertoires in COVID-19. TCRdb's copy holds only in-frame clones and misses some; the assay was immunoSEQ multiplex PCR. Here the sample spans roughly 170,000 clones, 84% being singletons. The sample taken for sequencing was PBMCs or T cells enriched from blood (not recorded which). Source of these receptors: a man aged 45 to 65 who had recovered from COVID-19.

V gene TRBV3-1 (or the pseudogene TRBV3-2) combines with J gene TRBJ1-6, with 7 positions matching TRBD1. With V trimmed by 4 bases and J by 7 bases, 7 bases remained unmatched. This CDR3 region has 15 residues. CDR1 and CDR2 from the germline V gene are LGHDT and YNNKEL (reference sequence). CDR3 coding DNA: TGTGCCAGCAGCCCTTCTGCCAGGGGGAATTCACCCCTCCACTTT. As protein: CASSPSARGNSPLHF.

The CDR3 loop is CASRNRGQSRNTIYF. CDR3 DNA: TGTGCCAGCCGGAATAGGGGGCAAAGTCGAAACACCATATATTTT. The chain employs TRBV19 and TRBJ1-3, with 7 bases aligning to TRBD1. CDR3 length: 15 amino acids. V lost 9 bases and J lost 5; bases outside the gene matches: 13. Germline lookup yields CDR1 LNHDA and CDR2 SQIVND (reference sequence).

The V gene is TRBV5-1, the J gene TRBJ2-5, with TRBD1 matching 10 bases. This CDR3 has 16 amino acids. The V segment lost 0 bases and the J segment 1 base; nucleotides outside the gene matches: 3. Germline V gene sequence: CDR1 SGHRS, CDR2 YFSETQ. CDR3 loop: CASSLGTGGGQETQYF. For the CDR3, the DNA is TGCGCCAGCAGCTTGGGGACAGGGGGTGGCCAAGAGACCCAGTACTTC.

This rearrangement joins TRBV6-5 to TRBJ1-2; the D gene is possibly TRBD1 (5 bases). The CDR3 consists of 13 residues. Germline-derived CDR1 and CDR2 are MNHEY and SVGAGI. Trimming pared 5 bases from V and 7 bases from J, leaving 14 bases between. The CDR3, as DNA: TGTGCCAGCAGTCCACGGGGGAGGGGTGGCTACACCTTC. Translating gives CASSPRGRGGYTF.

In this sample, this clone turned up once. The genes are TRBV5-1 and TRBJ2-7; TRBD2 aligns across 8 bases. Germline CDR1 is SGHRS and CDR2 is YFSETQ. V lost 0 bases to trimming and J lost 5 bases; unmatched junction nucleotides: 10. This CDR3 region has 16 residues. DNA for the CDR3: TGCGCCAGCAGCTTGGTCAGCGGGGGAGCGGTTGACGAGCAGTACTTC. It yields the protein CASSLVSGGAVDEQYF.

To note about this clone: Other DNA sequences within the sample encode an identical CDR3. The rearrangement joins TRBV27 to TRBJ1-5; TRBD1 might be the D (5 bases). This CDR3 has 14 residues. Germline CDR1 MNHEY, CDR2 SMNVEV (reference sequence). V was clipped by 4 bases and J by 3 bases, with 10 bases between them. CDR3 in DNA: TGTGCCAGCAGTTCTGCAGGGTCCAATCAGCCCCAGCATTTT. This translates into CASSSAGSNQPQHF.

V and J are TRBV19 and TRBJ1-2; TRBD1 aligns across 8 bases. CDR3 length: 14 amino acids. Germline assignment: CDR1 LNHDA and CDR2 SQIVND (reference sequence). J lost 4 bases, V lost 8 bases, and 9 bases had no gene match. The CDR3 DNA reads TGTGCCAGTGGCCTTGGACAGGGACTCTATGGCTACACCTTC. As protein: CASGLGQGLYGYTF.

Worth noting for this clone: Different DNA sequences within this sample yield the same CDR3. The chain carries TRBV9 and TRBJ2-3; maybe TRBD2 (7 bases). Trimming left V 0 bases short and J 1 base short, with 9 bases between. The CDR3 contains 15 residues. Germline-derived CDR1 and CDR2 are SGDLS and YYNGEE. This chain's CDR3 is CASSVGGGRTDTQYF. Written as DNA, the CDR3 is TGTGCCAGCAGCGTAGGGGGGGGCCGCACAGATACGCAGTATTTT.

J is TRBJ2-2 and V is TRBV28; 7 bases align to TRBD2. V was pared by 4 bases and J by 1 base, with 6 bases of the junction left unmatched. The CDR3 spans 16 residues. The germline gives CDR1 MDHEN, CDR2 SYDVKM. The CDR3 here is CASSYPGEGNTGELFF. In nucleotides, the CDR3 is TGTGCCAGCAGTTACCCCGGGGAGGGGAACACCGGGGAGCTGTTTTTT.